A single sample gave rise to the 14 T cell receptor beta chains below, sequenced in a study of long-term antiretroviral therapy in people with HIV (dated by TCRdb to about 2022). Sequencing of the TRB variable region was done with the immunoSEQ hsTCRB v3.0 assay at survey level resolution. TCRdb took over this immuneACCESS table, retaining in-frame rearrangements with V and J assigned. Such tables are incomplete; in checked studies, under half of the missing clones stem from an unresolved V gene, and the remainder is unexplained. The sample yields about 5,600 clones; around 78% were counted once. The ten largest clones take up about 10% of the sample. Sequencing was performed on unsorted PBMCs, taken 1.8 years before starting antiretroviral therapy. These receptor sequences come from a man in his forties with HIV.

The gene calls are TRBV28 and TRBJ1-5; 9 positions agree with TRBD1. The CDR3 covers 17 residues. V trimming: 3 bases; J trimming: 0 bases; junction bases outside the gene matches: 6. Germline loops: CDR1 MDHEN, CDR2 SYDVKM. CDR3 region: CASSFPGQGYSNQPQHF. CDR3 sequence (DNA): TGTGCCAGCAGTTTCCCGGGACAGGGATATAGCAATCAGCCCCAGCATTTT.

This clone was seen once. CDR3 bases: TGCGCCAGCAGCTTGGCCCCGGGACAGCTCACCTACGAGCAGTACTTC. Translated: CASSLAPGQLTYEQYF. The gene calls are TRBV5-1 and TRBJ2-7, with 7 bases lining up with TRBD1. This CDR3 comprises 16 residues. Germline CDR1 SGHRS, CDR2 YFSETQ. V shed 0 bases, J shed 2 bases, and the junction held 8 bases outside the gene matches.

The V call is TRBV6-6, the J call TRBJ1-5, with unresolved D. Trimming took 6 bases from V and 0 from J, leaving 3 bases between them. The CDR3 sequence is 12 residues long. Per germline, CDR1 MNHNY and CDR2 SVGAGI (reference sequence). The CDR3 protein is CASRHSNQPQHF. DNA for the CDR3: TGTGCCAGCAGACATAGCAATCAGCCCCAGCATTTT.

The chain employs TRBV7-9 and TRBJ1-3; D remains unclear. The V end was cut by 2 bases, the J end by 0 bases, with 8 bases between. Germline V CDR1 and CDR2: SEHNR, FQNEAQ (reference sequence). The CDR3 has 15 residues. This CDR3 is CASSLTVSSGNTIYF. DNA of the CDR3: TGTGCCAGCAGCTTAACGGTGAGCTCTGGAAACACCATATATTTT.

V and J are TRBV5-8 and TRBJ1-1; TRBD1 matches at 8 bases. J was trimmed by 2 bases and V by 4 bases; bases with no gene match: 4. Germline-derived CDR1 and CDR2 are SGHTS and YDEGEE. This CDR3 has 14 residues. The CDR3 DNA reads TGTGCCAGCAGCCTGGACAGGGTAAACACTGAAGCTTTCTTT. The encoded protein is CASSLDRVNTEAFF.

The CDR3 DNA is TGCGCCAGCAGCGGGGGGCGGGCCGAAGATACGCAGTATTTT. Translation: CASSGGRAEDTQYF. The J gene is TRBJ2-3, the V gene TRBV5-1; TRBD1 or TRBD2 may be the D gene (6 bases each). Germline CDR1 is SGHRS and CDR2 is YFSETQ. Trimming took 4 bases from V and 5 from J, leaving 14 bases between them. The CDR3 runs 14 residues.

This sequence joins TRBV5-6 and TRBJ2-5, with TRBD2 matching 7 bases. The V gene's germline CDR1 is SGHDT and CDR2 YYEEEE. This CDR3 comprises 16 residues. V lost 3 bases and J lost 2; bases outside the gene matches: 10. The CDR3: CASSSPLADLQETQYF. In nucleotides, the CDR3 is TGTGCCAGCAGCTCTCCCCTAGCGGATTTACAAGAGACCCAGTACTTC.

The chain joins TRBV2 to TRBJ2-5; D tentatively reads TRBD1 or TRBD2 (6 bases each). CDR1 SNHLY and CDR2 FYNNEI come from the germline V gene. V shed 3 bases and J shed 5 bases, with 13 bases lying between them. The CDR3 is made up of 14 amino acids. The CDR3 protein is CASSEGGPLETQYF. CDR3 nucleotides: TGTGCCAGCAGTGAGGGGGGCCCTTTGGAGACCCAGTACTTC.

Within the sample, this clone is large. This chain links TRBV6-4 with TRBJ2-2, with TRBD2 identical over 9 bases. This CDR3 has 16 amino acids. Germline lookup yields CDR1 MRHNA and CDR2 SNTAGT. The J segment lost 1 base and the V segment lost 0 bases, leaving 0 bases of the junction unmatched. CDR3 in amino acids: CASSDSTSGNTGELFF. The CDR3 DNA reads as TGTGCCAGCAGTGACTCGACTAGCGGGAACACCGGGGAGCTGTTTTTT.

The chain employs TRBV4-3 and TRBJ2-7; 7 nucleotides line up with TRBD1. The CDR3 runs 15 residues. With V trimmed by 0 bases and J by 0 bases, 2 bases remained unmatched. Per the germline V gene, CDR1 is LGHNA and CDR2 is YSLEER. CDR3 loop: CASSQDWDSSYEQYF. In nucleotides, the CDR3 is TGCGCCAGCAGCCAAGATTGGGACAGCTCCTACGAGCAGTACTTC.

The chain has TRBV29-1 and TRBJ1-1; TRBD1 might be the D (5 bases). The V end was cut by 7 bases, the J end by 1 base, with 13 bases between. Germline V gene lookup returns CDR1 SQVTM and CDR2 ANQGSEA. CDR3 length: 13 amino acids. CDR3 in DNA: TGCAGCGCTGTGACAGTCACGAACACTGAAGCTTTCTTT. Protein product: CSAVTVTNTEAFF.

CDR3 DNA sequence: TGTGCCTGGAGCCTGGGACAGGGGAACACTGAAGCTTTCTTT. Translating it yields CAWSLGQGNTEAFF. This chain links TRBV30 with TRBJ1-1; 9 bases map to TRBD1. This CDR3 contains 14 residues. Losses at the gene ends were 3 bases for V and 1 base for J; bases not matched to a gene: 3. CDR1 and CDR2 from the germline V gene are GTSNPN and SVGIG (reference sequence).

This chain joins TRBV5-1 and TRBJ2-3; D is unresolved. With 1 base removed from V and 1 base from J, the gap between germline ends came to 7 bases. The CDR3 has 14 residues. Per the germline V gene, CDR1 is SGHRS and CDR2 is YFSETQ. In DNA form, the CDR3 reads TGCGCCAGCAGCTTGATGTGGGGCACAGATACGCAGTATTTT. It yields the protein CASSLMWGTDTQYF. The full variable domain, completed using reference TRBV5-1 and TRBJ2-3, is KAGVTQTPRYLIKTRGQQVTLSCSPISGHRSVSWYQQTPGQGLQFLFEYFSETQRNKGNFPGRFSGRQFSNSRSEMNVSTLELGDSALYLCASSLMWGTDTQYFGPGTRLTVL.

The rearrangement links TRBV15 to TRBJ1-4; D remains unclear. Trimming left V 5 bases short and J 5 bases short, with 15 bases between. This CDR3 has 15 amino acids. The germline CDR1 and CDR2 sequences are LNHNV and YYDKDF (reference sequence). CDR3 nucleotides: TGTGCCACCAGCCCCAGTAGTGTGTCCAATGAAAAACTGTTTTTT. Protein sequence: CATSPSSVSNEKLFF.